These T cell receptor beta chains were read from a single sample in a study of T cells in localized non-small cell lung cancer. Clones were sequenced by immunoSEQ multiplex PCR, and TCRdb holds only the in-frame ones, with some missing. The table records approximately 34,000 clones, 87% of them present only once. The source was peripheral blood, collected before any cancer treatment. These receptors were taken from a woman aged 40-69 years with stage I lung adenocarcinoma. CDR3s include the opening cysteine and the closing phenylalanine or tryptophan. A D gene is named only where the DNA matches it firmly. The listing skips clone size in some rows; elsewhere it reads once, few, many or a size class.

J gene: TRBJ2-7; CDR3 length: 13; D gene: .; clone size: .; V gene: TRBV4-2; CDR3 protein: CASSHPGSYEQYF
J gene: TRBJ2-3; CDR3 length: 20; D gene: .; clone size: .; V gene: TRBV21-1; CDR3 protein: CASSTRPPGLAGTDTDTQYF
J gene: TRBJ1-1; CDR3 length: 13; D gene: TRBD1; clone size: .; V gene: TRBV6-1; CDR3 protein: CASDRGENTEAFF
J gene: TRBJ1-2; CDR3 length: 15; D gene: .; clone size: .; V gene: TRBV4-2; CDR3 protein: CASSHQGSANYGYTF
J gene: TRBJ1-1; CDR3 length: 16; D gene: TRBD1; clone size: .; V gene: TRBV10-2; CDR3 protein: CASSETPGQGYTEAFF
J gene: TRBJ1-6; CDR3 length: 14; D gene: .; clone size: once; V gene: TRBV7-3; CDR3 protein: CASRSVGSNSPLHF
J gene: TRBJ1-4; CDR3 length: 16; D gene: .; clone size: .; V gene: TRBV7-9; CDR3 protein: CASSSSGVVTNEKLFF
J gene: TRBJ1-2; CDR3 length: 13; D gene: .; clone size: .; V gene: TRBV7-3; CDR3 protein: CASRNGTWRGYTF
J gene: TRBJ1-3; CDR3 length: 14; D gene: .; clone size: .; V gene: TRBV14; CDR3 protein: CASRGRGEGNTIYF
J gene: TRBJ1-1; CDR3 length: 16; D gene: .; clone size: .; V gene: TRBV21-1; CDR3 protein: CASRIYRLLVVTEAFF
J gene: TRBJ2-5; CDR3 length: 16; D gene: .; clone size: .; V gene: TRBV6-5; CDR3 protein: CASSYSRGIGRETQYF
J gene: TRBJ1-5; CDR3 length: 16; D gene: .; clone size: .; V gene: TRBV2; CDR3 protein: CASRADRSRSNQPQHF
J gene: TRBJ1-6; CDR3 length: 13; D gene: .; clone size: .; V gene: TRBV7-2; CDR3 protein: CASSFSGYSPLHF
J gene: TRBJ1-5; CDR3 length: 12; D gene: .; clone size: .; V gene: TRBV15; CDR3 protein: CATSRDRGAQHF
J gene: TRBJ1-5; CDR3 length: 15; D gene: .; clone size: .; V gene: TRBV28; CDR3 protein: CASSLAKGGHQPQHF
J gene: TRBJ2-5; CDR3 length: 13; D gene: TRBD1; clone size: .; V gene: TRBV5-1; CDR3 protein: CASSTDRAETQYF
J gene: TRBJ1-4; CDR3 length: 15; D gene: TRBD1; clone size: .; V gene: TRBV7-9; CDR3 protein: CASSFEGQGYEKLFF
J gene: TRBJ2-1; CDR3 length: 14; D gene: .; clone size: .; V gene: TRBV7-8; CDR3 protein: CASSFDREYNEQFF
J gene: TRBJ1-2; CDR3 length: 15; D gene: TRBD1; clone size: .; V gene: TRBV4-2; CDR3 protein: CASSPRTGGHYGYTF
J gene: TRBJ2-3; CDR3 length: 17; D gene: TRBD2; clone size: .; V gene: TRBV7-2; CDR3 protein: CASSSGTSGGAIDTQYF
J gene: TRBJ2-1; CDR3 length: 14; D gene: .; clone size: .; V gene: TRBV7-7; CDR3 protein: CASSPTSSVGEQFF
J gene: TRBJ2-7; CDR3 length: 13; D gene: TRBD1; clone size: .; V gene: TRBV28; CDR3 protein: CASSQPGQDRQYF
J gene: TRBJ2-7; CDR3 length: 14; D gene: .; clone size: .; V gene: TRBV11-3; CDR3 protein: CASSRNQDSYEQYF
J gene: TRBJ2-1; CDR3 length: 15; D gene: TRBD2; clone size: .; V gene: TRBV7-2; CDR3 protein: CASRTGTSAINEQFF
J gene: TRBJ2-7; CDR3 length: 14; D gene: .; clone size: few; V gene: TRBV18; CDR3 protein: CASSPPGRRNEQYF
J gene: TRBJ2-7; CDR3 length: 14; D gene: .; clone size: .; V gene: TRBV2; CDR3 protein: CASSGLWGSVEQYF
J gene: TRBJ2-3; CDR3 length: 14; D gene: .; clone size: few; V gene: TRBV6-1; CDR3 protein: CASSAPSGTDTQYF
J gene: TRBJ1-2; CDR3 length: 12; D gene: .; clone size: few; V gene: TRBV28; CDR3 protein: CASSRTEDGYTF
J gene: TRBJ1-4; CDR3 length: 14; D gene: .; clone size: .; V gene: TRBV27; CDR3 protein: CASSFPGVGEKLFF
J gene: TRBJ1-5; CDR3 length: 14; D gene: TRBD1; clone size: few; V gene: TRBV28; CDR3 protein: CASSLRQGGQPQHF
J gene: TRBJ2-7; CDR3 length: 16; D gene: TRBD2; clone size: .; V gene: TRBV7-9; CDR3 protein: CASSYTSRGKDYEQYF
J gene: TRBJ2-5; CDR3 length: 13; D gene: .; clone size: .; V gene: TRBV7-9; CDR3 protein: CASGPKQGETQYF
J gene: TRBJ1-1; CDR3 length: 15; D gene: .; clone size: .; V gene: TRBV18; CDR3 protein: CASSSLGTAGTEAFF
J gene: TRBJ2-7; CDR3 length: 15; D gene: TRBD2; clone size: .; V gene: TRBV5-5; CDR3 protein: CASSLEAGAAYEQYF
J gene: TRBJ2-3; CDR3 length: 14; D gene: .; clone size: .; V gene: TRBV11-3; CDR3 protein: CASSLDRDLNTQYF
J gene: TRBJ1-2; CDR3 length: 11; D gene: .; clone size: .; V gene: TRBV11-2; CDR3 protein: CASSGTAGYTF